These 17 T cell receptor beta chains were sequenced from one sample in a study of blood T cell repertoires in COVID-19. The repertoire was sequenced with immunoSEQ multiplex PCR; TCRdb's copy has only in-frame clones and lacks some. This table has tens of thousands of clones, just under 80% appearing once. Material: peripheral blood. The receptors derive from a man older than 75 with acute or convalescent COVID-19.

This clone was counted between two and nine times. The chain uses TRBV7-2 and TRBJ1-1, with a weak D call TRBD1 (6 bases). CDR3 size: 14 residues. The germline CDR1 and CDR2 sequences are SGHTA and FQGNSA. Trimming left V 5 bases short and J 5 bases short, with 15 bases between. CDR3 residues: CASSPQGLGTEAFF. The CDR3 DNA follows: TGTGCCAGCAGCCCTCAGGGGCTAGGGACTGAAGCTTTCTTT.

The chain couples TRBV18 to TRBJ1-5, with 9 bases fitting TRBD1. The CDR3 totals 15 residues. V dropped 3 bases and J dropped 3; count of bases not matched to a gene: 3. The germline V gene has CDR1 KGHSH and CDR2 LQKENI. CDR3 sequence (DNA): TGTGCCAGCTCACCCACAGGGGGCAACAATCAGCCCCAGCATTTT. Its translation: CASSPTGGNNQPQHF.

This sequence joins TRBV7-2 and TRBJ1-3; 7 nucleotides agree with TRBD1. Germline loops: CDR1 SGHTA, CDR2 FQGNSA. The CDR3 has 15 residues. Germline trimming cut 5 bases from V and 1 base from J; bases unmatched to any gene: 5. CDR3 DNA sequence: TGTGCCAGCAGCGCAGGGGGGAGGTCTGGAAACACCATATATTTT. Amino acids: CASSAGGRSGNTIYF.

The chain uses TRBV27 and TRBJ1-1; D may be TRBD1 (6 bases). From germline, CDR1 is MNHEY and CDR2 SMNVEV (reference sequence). There are 14 residues in the CDR3. V gave up 1 base and J gave up 5 bases, with 11 bases separating them. The CDR3 DNA is TGTGCCAGCAGTTTATGGGGGGGGCATACTGAAGCTTTCTTT. Translation gives CASSLWGGHTEAFF.

The chain joins TRBV7-9 to TRBJ2-1, with 8 bases aligning to TRBD1. The trim removed 2 bases at V and 7 bases at J, leaving 7 bases unmatched. The length of the CDR3 is 15 residues. Germline loops: CDR1 SEHNR, CDR2 FQNEAQ (reference sequence). The CDR3 DNA sequence: TGTGCCAGCAGCTTACAGGGGGCGCAGCGTAATGAGCAGTTCTTC. Its protein is CASSLQGAQRNEQFF.

The sample holds one count of this clone. The chain combines TRBV5-1 with TRBJ1-2; D remains ambiguous. V lost 3 bases and J 2 bases, leaving 8 bases between the germline ends. The CDR3 consists of 13 residues. Per germline, CDR1 SGHRS and CDR2 YFSETQ. The CDR3 nucleotides are TGCGCCAGCAGCTACGACACCAACTATGGCTACACCTTC. Amino acid sequence: CASSYDTNYGYTF.

The chain employs TRBV7-9 and TRBJ1-2; tentative D call: TRBD1 (6 bases). The CDR3 runs to 17 residues. Per germline, CDR1 SEHNR and CDR2 FQNEAQ (reference sequence). Trimming left V 5 bases short and J 4 bases short, with 23 bases between. CDR3 sequence: CASSLLGQLSLPYGYTF. CDR3 nucleotides: TGTGCCAGCAGCCTATTAGGACAGCTCTCCCTTCCCTATGGCTACACCTTC.

The chain carries TRBV7-2 and TRBJ2-3; D may be TRBD2 (5 bases). CDR3 length: 14 residues. Germline V gene sequence: CDR1 SGHTA, CDR2 FQGNSA. Trimming left V 1 base short and J 3 bases short, with 8 bases between. The CDR3 sequence: CASSLVRGTDTQYF. The CDR3 region has the DNA TGTGCCAGCAGCTTAGTCCGGGGAACAGATACGCAGTATTTT.

The table lists this clone with a count of one. CDR3 nucleotide sequence: TGTGCCAGCAGTATACTCAAAAGGGACAGGGTACGAAAACTGTTTTTT. It encodes CASSILKRDRVRKLFF. This chain joins TRBV21-1 and TRBJ1-4; the D call in the table, TRBD1, was not verified against the DNA. TRBV21-1 is reported as a pseudogene. The length of the CDR3 is 16 residues.

V is TRBV20-1 and J is TRBJ2-5, with 7 bases that match TRBD2. This CDR3 has 13 amino acids. The germline V gene encodes CDR1 DFQATT and CDR2 SNEGSKA (reference sequence). The ends lost 3 bases at V and 2 bases at J; junction bases unmatched: 3. The CDR3 protein is CSASSSGQETQYF. In nucleotides, the CDR3 is TGCAGTGCTAGTTCTAGCGGACAAGAGACCCAGTACTTC.

This chain joins TRBV5-5 and TRBJ1-1; TRBD1 aligns across 11 bases. Germline values: CDR1 SGHKS, CDR2 YYEKEE (reference sequence). This CDR3 spans 17 amino acids. The ends lost 4 bases at V and 7 bases at J; junction bases unmatched: 15. The CDR3 sequence is CASSGIMGQGGLGEAFF. CDR3 DNA: TGTGCCAGCAGCGGTATAATGGGACAGGGGGGTTTGGGTGAAGCTTTCTTT.

This chain links TRBV11-2 with TRBJ1-2, with 7 bases lining up with TRBD1. This CDR3 comprises 17 residues. V lost 4 bases and J lost 0; bases outside the gene matches: 11. The germline gives CDR1 SGHAT, CDR2 FQNNGV. DNA of the CDR3: TGTGCCAGCAGCTCCCACAGGGGCTCCCCAGCTAACTATGGCTACACCTTC. Translated, it gives CASSSHRGSPANYGYTF.

The V gene is TRBV11-2, the J gene TRBJ1-6, with TRBD1 as a possible D gene (5 bases). CDR1 and CDR2 from the germline V gene are SGHAT and FQNNGV. V was trimmed by 6 bases and J by 9 bases, leaving 21 bases between them. CDR3 length: 16 residues. CDR3 loop: CASRGEEGLISSPLHF. Here the CDR3 DNA reads TGTGCCAGCAGGGGGGAGGAGGGCTTGATCTCTTCACCCCTCCACTTT.

V usage is TRBV11-2 and J usage is TRBJ1-4; no reliable D call. Germline V lookup: CDR1 SGHAT, CDR2 FQNNGV. V lost 8 bases, J lost 6 bases, and 13 bases lay in between. The CDR3 totals 13 residues. The CDR3 reads CASLEVLYEKLFF. The CDR3 DNA follows: TGTGCCAGCCTCGAGGTACTTTATGAAAAACTGTTTTTT.

In DNA form, the CDR3 reads TGTGCCAGCAGCCCGACAGAGTACAATGAGCAGTTCTTC. It specifies CASSPTEYNEQFF. The chain carries TRBV7-9 and TRBJ2-1, with a possible D match to TRBD1 (5 bases). CDR1 and CDR2 (germline): SEHNR, FQNEAQ (reference sequence). The germline V and J ends were trimmed by 5 bases and 4 bases, with 9 bases remaining between them. CDR3 length equals 13 residues. The variable domain in full, with the rest retrieved from reference TRBV7-9 and TRBJ2-1, is DTGVSQNPRHKITKRGQNVTFRCDPISEHNRLYWYRQTLGQGPEFLTYFQNEAQLEKSRLLSDRFSAERPKGSFSTLEIQRTEQGDSAMYLCASSPTEYNEQFFGPGTRLTVL.

CDR3: CASSLEAIATGYNEQFF. The CDR3 DNA sequence: TGTGCCAGCAGCTTGGAGGCTATAGCCACAGGGTACAATGAGCAGTTCTTC. The rearrangement links TRBV7-6 to TRBJ2-1; TRBD1 is a possible D gene (6 bases). From germline, CDR1 is SGHVS and CDR2 FNYEAQ. The CDR3 consists of 17 residues. The V end lost 3 bases, the J end lost 4 bases, and 19 bases lay between the germline ends.

This rearrangement joins TRBV6-6 to TRBJ2-1; TRBD1 might be the D (5 bases). Germline V gene sequence: CDR1 MNHNY, CDR2 SVGAGI (reference sequence). CDR3 length equals 14 residues. V gave up 0 bases and J gave up 7 bases, with 10 bases separating them. The chain's CDR3 is CASSYSGRVNEQFF. The CDR3 bases are TGTGCCAGCAGTTACTCGGGCAGGGTAAATGAGCAGTTCTTC.